These T cell receptor beta chains were read from a single sample in a study of cytomegalovirus exposure and HLA in healthy donors. The protocol was immunoSEQ multiplex PCR, while the TCRdb copy is restricted to in-frame clones and leaves out a portion. The table includes 250,000 to 350,000 clones, just over 85% detected once. Sample: PBMCs. The receptors derive from a man aged 35-49 years in good health and CMV-seropositive. Both conserved end residues are part of each CDR3. The D gene is left open where the match is weak. Clone size, where shown, is once, few, many, or a class for clones that have expanded.

j_call	v_call	d_call	clone_size	cdr3_aa	cdr3_nt
TRBJ2-5	TRBV28	TRBD2	NA	CASSVGGRGQETQYF	TGTGCCAGCAGTGTGGGCGGGAGAGGACAAGAGACCCAGTACTTC
TRBJ2-3	TRBV2	NA	NA	CASNLAGDTDTQYF	TGTGCCAGCAATCTCGCCGGAGACACAGATACGCAGTATTTT
TRBJ2-1	TRBV29-1	NA	NA	CSVGGAGAYNEQFF	TGCAGCGTGGGGGGGGCGGGAGCATACAATGAGCAGTTCTTC
TRBJ1-5	TRBV28	NA	NA	CASSLRQGLRPQHF	TGTGCCAGCAGTTTAAGGCAGGGACTTAGGCCCCAGCATTTT
TRBJ1-2	TRBV18	NA	NA	CASSPLDSVYGYTF	TGTGCCAGCTCACCACTGGACAGTGTCTATGGCTACACCTTC
TRBJ2-1	TRBV15	TRBD2	NA	CATSRASGSYNEQFF	TGTGCCACCAGCAGAGCTAGCGGGAGTTACAATGAGCAGTTCTTC
TRBJ2-1	TRBV2	NA	once	CAMTRTSYNEQFF	TGTGCCATGACTAGGACGTCGTACAATGAGCAGTTCTTC
TRBJ2-7	TRBV4-1	NA	NA	CASSPNLYEQYF	TGCGCCAGCAGCCCTAACCTCTACGAGCAGTACTTC
TRBJ2-1	TRBV4-2	TRBD1	NA	CASSHLDRSDEQFF	TGTGCCAGCAGCCATCTGGACAGGTCGGATGAGCAGTTCTTC
TRBJ2-1	TRBV10-3	TRBD2	NA	CAIRGGTSGSSYNEQFF	TGTGCCATCAGGGGGGGGACTAGCGGGAGTTCCTACAATGAGCAGTTCTTC
TRBJ2-1	TRBV7-9	NA	NA	CASSGSGNEQFF	TGTGCCAGCAGTGGAAGCGGCAATGAGCAGTTCTTC
TRBJ2-7	TRBV30	TRBD2	NA	CAWTALAGGPGEQYF	TGTGCCTGGACTGCCCTAGCGGGAGGGCCGGGGGAGCAGTACTTC
TRBJ1-2	TRBV28	NA	NA	CASRGRGDRTNYGYTF	TGTGCCAGCAGGGGCCGGGGAGACAGGACTAACTATGGCTACACCTTC
TRBJ1-2	TRBV29-1	NA	NA	CSVEIPQGSGYTF	TGCAGCGTTGAAATCCCCCAGGGCTCTGGCTACACCTTC
TRBJ1-1	TRBV28	NA	NA	CASSLYPEAFF	TGTGCCAGCAGTTTATATCCGGAAGCTTTCTTT
TRBJ2-5	TRBV2	TRBD2	NA	CASSFERGQETQYF	TGTGCCAGCAGTTTTGAGCGGGGGCAAGAGACCCAGTACTTC
TRBJ1-2	TRBV6-5	TRBD1	NA	CATSSDRRANYGYTF	TGTGCCACGTCCTCGGACAGGAGAGCTAACTATGGCTACACCTTC
TRBJ2-1	TRBV7-8	TRBD2	NA	CASSPKTSGSHNEQFF	TGTGCCAGCAGCCCCAAGACTAGCGGGAGCCACAATGAGCAGTTCTTC
TRBJ2-1	TRBV4-1	NA	few	CASSQVLIPHGNEQFF	TGCGCCAGCAGCCAAGTCCTTATCCCCCACGGGAATGAGCAGTTCTTC
TRBJ2-1	TRBV19	TRBD2	NA	CATRGGRSSYNEQFF	TGTGCCACCCGGGGGGGCCGCAGCTCCTACAATGAGCAGTTCTTC
TRBJ2-7	TRBV6-1	TRBD1	NA	CASTLGTDSYEQYF	TGTGCCAGCACTCTCGGGACAGACTCCTACGAGCAGTACTTC
TRBJ2-5	TRBV5-8	TRBD1	NA	CASSRDRVQETQYF	TGTGCCAGCAGCCGGGACAGGGTTCAAGAGACCCAGTACTTC
TRBJ2-3	TRBV5-6	NA	once	CASSLPPTDTQYF	TGTGCCAGCAGCTTGCCTCCCACAGATACGCAGTATTTT
TRBJ2-1	TRBV28	TRBD2	NA	CASTLGLAAYNEQFF	TGTGCCAGCACCCTGGGACTAGCGGCCTACAATGAGCAGTTCTTC
TRBJ2-1	TRBV7-9	TRBD2	NA	CASSTWTSGSFYEQFF	TGTGCCAGCAGCACATGGACTAGCGGGAGTTTCTATGAGCAGTTCTTC
TRBJ2-1	TRBV27	NA	once	CASSFSSRNEQFF	TGTGCCAGCAGTTTCTCCTCTCGGAATGAGCAGTTCTTC
TRBJ2-7	TRBV6-5	TRBD2	NA	CASSLLAGSSYEQYF	TGTGCCAGCAGCCTACTAGCGGGAAGCTCCTACGAGCAGTACTTC
TRBJ2-7	TRBV30	NA	once	CAWTGPTYEQYF	TGTGCCTGGACAGGGCCGACCTACGAGCAGTACTTC
TRBJ2-7	TRBV18	NA	once	CASSPPAAYEQYF	TGTGCCAGCTCACCACCGGCTGCATACGAGCAGTACTTC
TRBJ1-1	TRBV6-5	TRBD1	NA	CASSFGQVGMNTEAFF	TGTGCCAGCAGTTTCGGACAGGTTGGAATGAACACTGAAGCTTTCTTT
TRBJ2-3	TRBV10-3	TRBD1	NA	CAISDAGGFTDTQYF	TGTGCCATCAGTGATGCAGGGGGCTTTACAGATACGCAGTATTTT
TRBJ2-7	TRBV27	TRBD1	NA	CASSLGTGSYEQYF	TGTGCCAGCAGTTTAGGGACAGGTAGCTACGAGCAGTACTTC
TRBJ2-7	TRBV27	TRBD2	NA	CASSLGGLAKEQYF	TGTGCCAGCAGCCTGGGGGGACTAGCAAAAGAGCAGTACTTC
TRBJ1-1	TRBV19	NA	NA	CASSISRTEAFF	TGTGCCAGTAGTATATCGCGGACAGAAGCTTTCTTT
TRBJ2-7	TRBV19	NA	NA	CASSIVGAYEQYF	TGTGCCAGTAGTATCGTAGGGGCCTACGAGCAGTACTTC
TRBJ2-1	TRBV7-8	NA	NA	CASSLTPPEQFF	TGTGCCAGCAGCCTGACTCCGCCTGAGCAGTTCTTC
TRBJ2-3	TRBV19	TRBD1	NA	CASMVGQETDTQYF	TGTGCCAGTATGGTGGGACAGGAGACAGATACGCAGTATTTT
TRBJ1-2	TRBV5-1	TRBD1	NA	CASSFSTGEDGYTF	TGCGCCAGCAGCTTCTCGACAGGGGAGGATGGCTACACCTTC
TRBJ1-4	TRBV6-5	TRBD1	NA	CASSQLGGTNEKLFF	TGTGCCAGCAGCCAGTTAGGGGGCACTAATGAAAAACTGTTTTTT
TRBJ2-7	TRBV7-9	TRBD2	few	CASSLSGSYEQYF	TGTGCCAGCAGCTTAAGCGGGAGCTACGAGCAGTACTTC
TRBJ2-6	TRBV18	TRBD2	NA	CASSPFRTSDSGANVLTF	TGTGCCAGCTCACCCTTCCGGACTAGCGACTCTGGGGCCAACGTCCTGACTTTC
TRBJ2-1	TRBV5-1	TRBD1	NA	CASSLGDSSYNEQFF	TGCGCCAGCAGCTTGGGGGACAGCTCCTACAATGAGCAGTTCTTC
TRBJ2-1	TRBV28	NA	once	CASMGAREQFF	TGTGCCAGCATGGGGGCCCGGGAGCAGTTCTTC
TRBJ2-1	TRBV6-6	TRBD2	NA	CASSLAGVEQFF	TGTGCCAGCAGTCTAGCGGGAGTGGAGCAGTTCTTC
TRBJ2-7	TRBV29-1	TRBD2	NA	CSVRGGVTLEQYF	TGCAGCGTAAGGGGAGGGGTTACTTTGGAGCAGTACTTC
TRBJ2-1	TRBV27	TRBD1	NA	CASSRDRGLGNEQFF	TGTGCCAGCAGCCGAGACAGGGGGCTAGGTAATGAGCAGTTCTTC
TRBJ2-1	TRBV10-3	NA	NA	CAISLGGGVGEQFF	TGTGCCATCAGTTTGGGGGGTGGGGTAGGGGAGCAGTTCTTC